The 32 T cell receptor beta chains below come from one sample, sequenced in a study of blood T cells in healthy people across ages. The authors ran a second PCR of about 7 to 11 cycles using a sample-barcoded 5' primer and a J-beta primer mix. TCRdb redid the calling of the 5' RACE reads with MiXCR, one entry per CDR3 protein. The repertoire holds fewer than 2,000,000 distinct CDR3 sequences, with roughly 32% as singletons. The sequenced sample consisted of blood. The receptors here all came from a woman in her twenties or thirties in good health.

Concerning this clonotype: One end of the junction fails to match germline, which may point to a read error. The chain recombines TRBV30 with TRBJ1-6, with D maybe TRBD1 (6 bases). The CDR3 spans 14 residues. The germline CDR1 and CDR2 sequences are GTSNPN and SVGIG (reference sequence). In DNA, the CDR3 is TGTGCCCGGAGTGTTGGGACATATAATTCACCCCTCCACTTT. Protein: CARSVGTYNSPLHF.

This clonotype was seen repeatedly, ten times or more. The V gene is TRBV29-1, the J gene TRBJ2-1; the D call may be TRBD1 or TRBD2 (6 bases each). The ends were cut back, 0 bases at V and 4 bases at J, with 16 bases in the middle. This CDR3 has 16 amino acids. Germline V lookup: CDR1 SQVTM, CDR2 ANQGSEA. The CDR3 DNA is TGCAGCGTTGAAGATCCAATGGGGGGCCAGTACAATGAGCAGTTCTTC. This translates into CSVEDPMGGQYNEQFF.

CDR3 nucleotides: TGCAGTGCTAGGCCCGGGACAGGGTATGGGAACTATCATGGCTACACCTTC. Its translation: CSARPGTGYGNYHGYTF. The rearrangement joins TRBV20-1 to TRBJ1-2; TRBD1 matches at 9 bases. The CDR3 loop spans 17 amino acids. V trimming: 3 bases; J trimming: 6 bases; junction bases outside the gene matches: 17. Germline V CDR1 and CDR2: DFQATT, SNEGSKA (reference sequence).

The rearrangement joins TRBV2 to TRBJ2-1; D is unresolved. Germline V gives CDR1 SNHLY, CDR2 FYNNEI. Trimming pared 6 bases from V and 4 bases from J, leaving 10 bases between. The CDR3 spans 13 residues. In nucleotides, the CDR3 is TGTGCCAGCAGGAGCGACCTTTACAATGAGCAGTTCTTC. It specifies CASRSDLYNEQFF.

This clonotype has just a few counts. This chain uses TRBV27 with TRBJ2-7, with D possibly matching TRBD2 (5 bases). The DNA end is a closer match to TRBJ2-5, so the J assignment may be wrong. Germline-derived CDR1 and CDR2 are MNHEY and SMNVEV (reference sequence). CDR3 length equals 13 residues. The DNA of the CDR3 is TGTGCCAGCGGTATGAGGGAAAGAGAGACCCAGTACTTC. Translated, it gives CASGMRERETQYF.

Ten or more counts support this clonotype. The V call is TRBV20-1, the J call TRBJ2-7; D remains unclear. Trimming stripped 3 bases from V and 6 bases from J, with 9 bases between. The CDR3 is 11 amino acids. Germline lookup yields CDR1 DFQATT and CDR2 SNEGSKA (reference sequence). The CDR3 region has the DNA TGCAGTGCTAGGCTATCTGCCGAGCAGTACTTC. Translating gives CSARLSAEQYF.

This clonotype was recorded at least ten times. V and J are TRBV11-1 and TRBJ2-7, with 7 bases aligning to TRBD1. With V trimmed by 3 bases and J by 4 bases, 6 bases remained unmatched. This CDR3 contains 14 residues. Germline V gene lookup returns CDR1 SGHAT and CDR2 FQDESV (reference sequence). This chain's CDR3 is CASSFGDRAYEQYF. CDR3 nucleotides: TGTGCCAGCAGCTTTGGAGACAGGGCGTACGAGCAGTACTTC.

This clonotype was found a few times. This sequence joins TRBV10-1 and TRBJ2-5; D is perhaps TRBD1 (5 bases). The CDR3 is 13 amino acids. From germline, CDR1 is WNHNN and CDR2 SYGVQD (reference sequence). The V and J ends lost 6 bases and 5 bases respectively, with 13 bases between them. For the CDR3, the DNA is TGCGCCAGCAGCCAGGACAATCACGAGACCCAGTACTTC. Protein: CASSQDNHETQYF.

This chain uses TRBV5-5 with TRBJ1-1; D remains ambiguous. Germline CDR1 reads SGHKS; CDR2 reads YYEKEE (reference sequence). V lost 8 bases and J 4 bases, leaving 15 bases between the germline ends. The CDR3 loop spans 13 amino acids. For the CDR3, the DNA is TGTGCCAGTAACGAGGTGGGTGGCACTGAAGCTTTCTTT. Its translation: CASNEVGGTEAFF. The full variable domain, completed using reference TRBV5-5 and TRBJ1-1, is DAGVTQSPTHLIKTRGQQVTLRCSPISGHKSVSWYQQVLGQGPQFIFQYYEKEERGRGNFPDRFSARQFPNYSSELNVNALLLGDSALYLCASNEVGGTEAFFGQGTRLTVV.

The chain carries TRBV20-1 and TRBJ2-1; TRBD2 is a possible D gene (5 bases). CDR1 and CDR2 from the germline V gene are DFQATT and SNEGSKA (reference sequence). The CDR3 totals 12 residues. Between the trimmed V and J ends, which lost 5 bases and 10 bases, there was a span of 15 bases. The CDR3 is CSAGPNSEEQFF. The CDR3, as DNA: TGCAGTGCTGGACCAAATAGCGAGGAGCAGTTCTTC.

The chain has TRBV27 and TRBJ1-6; 8 bases are a match to TRBD1. The germline gives CDR1 MNHEY, CDR2 SMNVEV (reference sequence). The CDR3 length is 14 residues. Trimming removed 3 bases from V and 10 bases from J; junction bases left unmatched: 5. The CDR3 DNA reads as TGTGCCAGCAGTTTGGGCAGGGGGCAATCACCCCTCCACTTT. The encoded protein is CASSLGRGQSPLHF.

In this sample, this clonotype turned up a few times. The chain joins TRBV6-1 to TRBJ1-2; D possibly corresponds to TRBD1 (5 bases). The length of the CDR3 is 15 residues. CDR1 and CDR2 from the germline V gene are MNHNS and SASEGT. Between the trimmed V and J ends, which lost 4 bases and 6 bases, there was a span of 18 bases. The DNA for the CDR3 is TGTGCCAGCAGTGGTCGGGACTCCTGGACGGATGGCTACACCTTC. Protein product: CASSGRDSWTDGYTF.

There are many counts of this clonotype. The J gene is TRBJ2-7, the V gene TRBV27; D is perhaps TRBD2 (7 bases). The CDR3 totals 14 residues. The germline V gene encodes CDR1 MNHEY and CDR2 SMNVEV (reference sequence). The V end lost 5 bases, the J end lost 3 bases, and 14 bases lay between the germline ends. Here the CDR3 DNA reads TGTGCCAGCAGTGTAGGTAGGGGGGGCTACGAGCAGTACTTC. Protein: CASSVGRGGYEQYF.

J is TRBJ2-7 and V is TRBV28; D is ambiguous. Trimming stripped 3 bases from V and 2 bases from J, with 8 bases between. The CDR3 has 13 residues. The germline CDR1 and CDR2 sequences are MDHEN and SYDVKM. CDR3 DNA: TGTGCCAGCAGTTTGCAGGAACCCTACGAGCAGTACTTC. Translating it yields CASSLQEPYEQYF.

Concerning this clonotype itself: At one end, the junction sequence differs from germline, possibly due to a read error. V gene TRBV7-9 combines with J gene TRBJ2-1; possible D gene TRBD2, 5 bases. The CDR3 runs to 14 residues. Germline lookup yields CDR1 SEHNR and CDR2 FQNEAQ (reference sequence). The CDR3, as DNA: TGTGCCAGCAACCCGGAGGCATCTTACAATGAGCAGTTGTTC. The encoded protein is CASNPEASYNEQLF. Variable domain in full (rest from reference TRBV7-9 and TRBJ2-1): DTGVSQNPRHKITKRGQNVTFRCDPISEHNRLYWYRQTLGQGPEFLTYFQNEAQLEKSRLLSDRFSAERPKGSFSTLEIQRTEQGDSAMYLCASNPEASYNEQLFGPGTRLTVL.

This clonotype was seen a single time. CDR3 sequence (DNA): TGTGCCAGCAGTTTGAAAGCGGGAGGGACGTACGAGCAGTACTTC. It encodes CASSLKAGGTYEQYF. V gene TRBV27 combines with J gene TRBJ2-7, with 10 bases matching TRBD2. The germline gives CDR1 MNHEY, CDR2 SMNVEV (reference sequence). The CDR3 has 15 amino acids. The ends lost 3 bases at V and 4 bases at J; junction bases unmatched: 6.

Turning to this clonotype: A much bigger clone sits one base away, suggesting this may be a read error. This rearrangement joins TRBV15 to TRBJ2-7, with a possible D match to TRBD1 (6 bases). The V and J ends lost 4 bases and 7 bases respectively, with 14 bases between them. In germline, CDR1 is LNHNV, CDR2 YYDKDF (reference sequence). There are 13 residues in the CDR3. CDR3: CATSIQGYNEQYF. CDR3 nucleotide sequence: TGTGCCACCAGCATACAGGGCTATAATGAGCAGTACTTC.

This clonotype has just a few counts. This chain links TRBV15 with TRBJ2-3; no reliable D call. V was pared by 0 bases and J by 0 bases, with 10 bases between. CDR3 length equals 16 residues. Germline CDR1 LNHNV, CDR2 YYDKDF (reference sequence). CDR3 sequence: CATSRDQKRSTDTQYF. For the CDR3, the DNA is TGTGCCACCAGCAGAGATCAGAAGAGAAGCACAGATACGCAGTATTTT.

The sample holds a few counts of this clonotype. This chain links TRBV15 with TRBJ1-2; D uncertain. The V gene lost 1 base and the J gene lost 5 bases, with 8 bases spanning the gap. Germline V gene sequence: CDR1 LNHNV, CDR2 YYDKDF (reference sequence). The CDR3 sequence is 13 residues long. In nucleotides, the CDR3 is TGTGCCACCAGCAGAGGGGCAGAGTATGGCTACACCTTC. Translating gives CATSRGAEYGYTF.

This chain links TRBV27 with TRBJ2-1, with 9 bases fitting TRBD1. There are 16 residues in the CDR3. Germline V gene sequence: CDR1 MNHEY, CDR2 SMNVEV (reference sequence). V trimming: 2 bases; J trimming: 5 bases; junction bases outside the gene matches: 7. For the CDR3, the DNA is TGTGCCAGCAGTTTAATCGGGACAGGGAAACACAATGAGCAGTTCTTC. Amino acid sequence: CASSLIGTGKHNEQFF.

In DNA form, the CDR3 reads TGTGTCGGCAGCTTAACGGGAGGGCCACGATGGTCTCCAGATACGCAGTATTTT. Translating gives CVGSLTGGPRWSPDTQYF. This sequence joins TRBV7-3 and TRBJ2-3, with TRBD2 matching over 8 bases. The CDR3 extends over 18 amino acids. Germline CDR1 reads SGHTA; CDR2 reads FQGTGA.

The rearrangement links TRBV18 to TRBJ2-5; no definite D call. The DNA end favors TRBJ2-7, so the J call may be wrong. The V gene's germline CDR1 is KGHSH and CDR2 LQKENI. This CDR3 region has 13 residues. The CDR3 here is CASSCGVRYEQYF. The CDR3 DNA reads as TGTGCCAGCTCATGCGGAGTTCGGTACGAGCAGTACTTC.

The chain has TRBV3-1 and TRBJ1-1; D is possibly TRBD1 (5 bases). CDR3 length equals 16 residues. Germline V gene lookup returns CDR1 LGHDT and CDR2 YNNKEL (reference sequence). The V and J ends lost 1 base and 0 bases respectively, with 12 bases between them. The CDR3 nucleotides are TGTGCCAGCAGCCAAGTATGGGGCGGGATGAACACTGAAGCTTTCTTT. As protein: CASSQVWGGMNTEAFF.

The chain uses TRBV7-2 and TRBJ2-7, with D unresolved. V lost 7 bases to trimming and J lost 3 bases, with 13 bases between them. The CDR3 runs 13 residues. CDR1 and CDR2 from the germline V gene are SGHTA and FQGNSA. The CDR3, as DNA: TGTGCCAGCACCGCCGGGTCGTACTACGAGCAGTACTTC. Translated: CASTAGSYYEQYF. The complete variable domain, with remaining parts taken from reference TRBV7-2 and TRBJ2-7, reads GAGVSQSPSNKVTEKGKDVELRCDPISGHTALYWYRQSLGQGLEFLIYFQGNSAPDKSGLPSDRFSAERTGGSVSTLTIQRTQQEDSAVYLCASTAGSYYEQYFGPGTRLTVT.

The rearrangement links TRBV5-1 to TRBJ2-7, with TRBD1 as a possible D gene (7 bases). This CDR3 comprises 16 residues. Trimming shortened V by 2 bases and J by 0 bases, and 15 bases separated the two germline ends. CDR1 is SGHRS and CDR2 is YFSETQ in the germline V gene. CDR3 bases: TGCGCCAGCAGCTTTTTGACTAGGGACAGCTCCTACGAGCAGTACTTC. Its translation is CASSFLTRDSSYEQYF.

This clonotype was found a few times. The chain uses TRBV9 and TRBJ1-2; 7 positions match TRBD1. The V gene end was trimmed by 7 bases and the J gene end by 4 bases; junction bases not matched to a gene: 13. This CDR3 is 15 amino acids long. Per the germline V gene, CDR1 is SGDLS and CDR2 is YYNGEE. In DNA form, the CDR3 reads TGTGCCAGCCGCCCCTCCCGAGGGGGCGGCTATGGCTACACCTTC. This codes for CASRPSRGGGYGYTF.

To note about this clonotype: A much larger clone lies one base from this, so it may be a read error. The rearrangement joins TRBV7-2 to TRBJ2-1; 10 nucleotides line up with TRBD2. Germline V CDR1 and CDR2: SGHTA, FQGNSA. The CDR3 is 15 amino acids. V shed 8 bases and J 2 bases; nucleotides not matched to a gene: 6. The CDR3 is CASGSSGRAYNEQFF. Here the CDR3 DNA reads TGTGCCAGCGGCTCCAGCGGGAGGGCCTACAATGAGCAGTTCTTC.

The rearrangement links TRBV20-1 to TRBJ2-3; unclear D gene. The CDR3 is made up of 12 amino acids. Trimming removed 2 bases at V and 6 bases at J, with 9 bases between. The germline gives CDR1 DFQATT, CDR2 SNEGSKA (reference sequence). CDR3 in DNA: TGCAGTGCTAGATTCGTCGGGGATACGCAGTATTTT. It translates to CSARFVGDTQYF.

The CDR3 DNA follows: TGTGCCAGCAGCTTTCCCGGGACTAGCGGGAGATACGAGCAGTACTTC. Its translation: CASSFPGTSGRYEQYF. The chain carries TRBV7-2 and TRBJ2-7; TRBD2 agrees at 14 bases. Germline assignment: CDR1 SGHTA and CDR2 FQGNSA. Trimming took 3 bases from V and 4 from J; bases not matched to a gene: 5. The CDR3 has 16 amino acids.

In nucleotides, the CDR3 is TGTGCCAGCAGTTTTAAAGGGGGCGGCTACGAGCAGTACTTC. It encodes CASSFKGGGYEQYF. This sequence joins TRBV27 and TRBJ2-7, with 7 bases aligning to TRBD1. The CDR3 runs to 14 residues. V dropped 3 bases and J dropped 3; count of bases not matched to a gene: 5. Germline-derived CDR1 and CDR2 are MNHEY and SMNVEV (reference sequence).

This clonotype appeared once. The chain employs TRBV20-1 and TRBJ2-6, with 12 nucleotides matching TRBD2. The CDR3 is 16 amino acids. The V and J ends lost 6 bases and 0 bases, in that order; junction bases with no gene match: 3. Germline V gene lookup returns CDR1 DFQATT and CDR2 SNEGSKA (reference sequence). CDR3: CSASTSGSSGANVLTF. The DNA of the CDR3 is TGCAGTGCCTCGACTAGCGGGAGCTCTGGGGCCAACGTCCTGACTTTC.

The rearrangement uses TRBV20-1 and TRBJ1-5; D is ambiguous. CDR1 and CDR2 (germline): DFQATT, SNEGSKA (reference sequence). The CDR3 sequence is 13 residues long. V lost 1 base, J lost 3 bases, and 7 bases lay in between. The CDR3 DNA sequence: TGCAGTGCTAGAGGGACTCTCAATCAGCCCCAGCATTTT. The encoded protein is CSARGTLNQPQHF.